The sequence of this TCR beta chain was determined in a study of regulatory T cells in long-lasting Graves disease. The CDR3 loop spans 11 amino acids. Germline V gene lookup returns CDR1 LNHNV and CDR2 YYDKDF (reference sequence). Trimming removed 2 bases at V and 5 bases at J, with 1 base between. For TCR beta, libraries came from iRepertoire HTBI primers and Arm-PCR of CDR3 regions. Via MiXCR, TCRdb re-called the multiplex PCR reads, giving one row per CDR3 protein. Among around 360,000 distinct CDR3 sequences listed, roughly 17% were seen once. Indicated time point: newly diagnosed GD, antithyroid drugs for less than 3 months. From RNA extracted from PBMCs, the TCR library was made. An endocrinology department in Xi'an, China, supplied the patients. Regarding the study as a whole: Persistent cases favored TRBV28, TRBJ1-2 and TRBJ2-5.

As regards this clonotype: Antigen: not known.

The data also belong to a second study, concerning T cells in Graves' hyperthyroidism and ophthalmopathy. That work adds: RT-PCR in the first round (using the HTBI primer set) targeted the TCR CDR3.

This TCR derives from a woman aged 18-29 years with Graves disease. The input for sequencing was peripheral blood mononuclear cells (PBMCs), taken at new diagnosis, from a patient treated with antithyroid drugs. The chain recombines TRBV15 with TRBJ2-1; D remains ambiguous. The CDR3 DNA reads TGTGCCACCAGCAGAAACAATGAGCAGTTCTTC. Translation gives CATSRNNEQFF.